This TCR beta chain was recorded in a study of early T cells in non-severe SARS-CoV-2 infection. About the study: Unsorted whole blood bulk RNA was sequenced, with unpaired chains.

This clonotype turned up a few times. Individual cDNA molecules carried attached unique molecular identifiers. TCRdb reanalysed the 5' RACE reads using MiXCR and keeps one entry per CDR3 protein. The data show tens of thousands of distinct CDR3 sequences, with about 13% seen just once and approximately 10% held by the top ten. Germline V CDR1 and CDR2: WSHSY, SAAADI. The V and J ends lost 3 bases and 5 bases, in that order; junction bases with no gene match: 5. The CDR3 is made up of 15 amino acids. This chain uses TRBV10-2 with TRBJ2-5, with 11 bases lining up with TRBD1. Sequences were obtained from whole blood. The receptor was isolated from an adult who was a healthcare worker with PCR-confirmed SARS-CoV-2 infection or an uninfected control (not recorded which). CDR3 loop: CASSDLDRGRETQYF. The CDR3 coding sequence is TGCGCCAGCAGTGACCTGGACAGGGGGCGGGAGACCCAGTACTTC.